The rows below give T cell receptor beta chains drawn from one sample of a study of spatial heterogeneity in lung cancer. A single record per CDR3 protein comes from TCRdb applying MiXCR to the 5' RACE reads. Among several thousand distinct CDR3 sequences listed, 5% to 6.5% were seen once. The sample was lung tumor tissue, taken at surgery. Every receptor here comes from a male donor with early-stage non-small cell lung cancer. Each CDR3 is given with its conserved first and last residue.

>TRBV5-1|TRBJ2-5
CASRLMGGQETQYF
>TRBV3-1|TRBJ2-1
CASSQLAGGGQFF
>TRBV10-2|TRBJ2-7
CASSESMGDEQYF
>TRBV30|TRBJ2-3
CAYRDLADTQYF
>TRBV14|TRBJ2-7
CASSQGLGPYEQYF
>TRBV2|TRBJ2-5
CASRADGETQYF
>TRBV7-2|TRBJ2-6
CASSLLGAGANVLTF
>TRBV4-2|TRBJ2-7
CASSAEALSVSYEQYF
>TRBV10-3|TRBJ1-6
CAIRLQGDSPLHF
>TRBV6-5|TRBJ2-7
CASSYRGGSLTYEQYF
>TRBV10-3|TRBJ2-5
CAIAGTSQETQYF
>TRBV18|TRBJ1-5
CASSAQGFLDQPQHF
>TRBV9|TRBJ1-1
CASSEGGSFTEAFF
>TRBV29-1|TRBJ2-1
CSASGRTYNEQFF
>TRBV6-5|TRBJ1-2
CASSRTGASYGYTF
>TRBV4-2|TRBJ2-3
CASSQDSRKTGTIADTQYF
>TRBV20-1|TRBJ1-5
CSARDGTGGLRPQHF
>TRBV6-5|TRBJ2-7
CASSYGGLGSYEQYF
>TRBV6-5|TRBJ1-1
CASSYSINSNTEAFF
>TRBV7-2|TRBJ2-2
CASSLVLADTGELFF
>TRBV28|TRBJ1-5
CASSPFGRGDQPQHF
>TRBV7-6|TRBJ1-3
CASSLANRFPVNTIYF